A single T cell receptor beta chain is shown here with its context. The length of the CDR3 is 15 residues. Per germline, CDR1 SGHNT and CDR2 YYREEE (reference sequence). With 2 bases clipped from V and 4 bases from J, the junction kept 3 bases outside the gene matches. Sequenced by immunoSEQ multiplex PCR; TCRdb stores in-frame clones only, minus some. The data contain 150,000 to 200,000 clones, 90% to 95% of them singletons. The sample belongs to a study of control samples from healthy donors and cancer patients. This clonotype was sampled from a man aged 25 to 40 in good health. The sample was blood. This chain connects TRBV5-4 to TRBJ2-5; 12 bases are a match to TRBD1. CDR3 DNA sequence: TGTGCCAGCAGCTTAAGGGGACAGGGGGCAGAGACCCAGTACTTC. As protein: CASSLRGQGAETQYF.